Listed below are T cell receptor beta chains from one sample, sequenced in a study of T cell responses to AZD1222 COVID-19 vaccine. Profiled with immunoSEQ multiplex PCR; TCRdb holds only in-frame clones, not every one. The sample lists 80,000 to 100,000 clones, approximately 85% occurring once. Sequencing was performed on peripheral blood, taken on day 0 of AZD1222 vaccination. These receptor sequences come from an adult in good health. Both conserved end residues are part of each CDR3. The D gene is left open where the match is weak. The size field is filled for only some rows; it gives once, few, many or a size class.

cdr3_aa: CASRALVRREKVDTQYF; cdr3_nt: TGTGCCAGCAGGGCCTTGGTGCGGCGGGAGAAGGTAGATACGCAGTATTTT; clone_size: -; v_call: TRBV2; d_call: TRBD2; j_call: TRBJ2-3
cdr3_aa: CASSTGGDLHEQYF; cdr3_nt: TGTGCCAGTAGTACCGGGGGAGACCTACACGAGCAGTACTTC; clone_size: -; v_call: TRBV19; d_call: -; j_call: TRBJ2-7
cdr3_aa: CASSFLSSGRADTQYF; cdr3_nt: TGTGCCAGCAGCTTCCTTTCTAGCGGGAGGGCCGATACGCAGTATTTT; clone_size: -; v_call: TRBV7-2; d_call: TRBD2; j_call: TRBJ2-3
cdr3_aa: CASNPGQGVYQPQHF; cdr3_nt: TGTGCCAGCAACCCAGGACAGGGGGTTTATCAGCCCCAGCATTTT; clone_size: once; v_call: TRBV27; d_call: TRBD1; j_call: TRBJ1-5
cdr3_aa: CASNSPGGDTQYF; cdr3_nt: TGCGCCAGCAACTCACCAGGGGGAGATACGCAGTATTTT; clone_size: -; v_call: TRBV5-1; d_call: TRBD1; j_call: TRBJ2-3
cdr3_aa: CASSLSMPGASYGYTF; cdr3_nt: TGTGCCAGCAGTTTAAGCATGCCGGGGGCGTCTTATGGCTACACCTTC; clone_size: -; v_call: TRBV28; d_call: -; j_call: TRBJ1-2
cdr3_aa: CASSVVDSGTGETQYF; cdr3_nt: TGTGCCAGCAGCGTAGTGGACTCCGGGACTGGGGAGACCCAGTACTTC; clone_size: -; v_call: TRBV9; d_call: -; j_call: TRBJ2-5
cdr3_aa: CASSLSGDQPQHF; cdr3_nt: TGTGCCAGCAGTTTATCGGGGGATCAGCCCCAGCATTTT; clone_size: -; v_call: TRBV27; d_call: -; j_call: TRBJ1-5
cdr3_aa: CASSYSGGWNEQFF; cdr3_nt: TGTGCCAGCAGCTATTCAGGGGGCTGGAATGAGCAGTTCTTC; clone_size: -; v_call: TRBV11-2; d_call: TRBD1; j_call: TRBJ2-1
cdr3_aa: CATQGEYNEQFF; cdr3_nt: TGTGCCACCCAGGGGGAGTACAATGAGCAGTTCTTC; clone_size: -; v_call: TRBV5-4; d_call: TRBD1; j_call: TRBJ2-1
cdr3_aa: CASSDRGLRTEAFF; cdr3_nt: TGTGCCAGTAGCGACAGGGGGCTCAGGACTGAAGCTTTCTTT; clone_size: once; v_call: TRBV19; d_call: TRBD1; j_call: TRBJ1-1
cdr3_aa: CATTSETLYGYTF; cdr3_nt: TGTGCCACCACCTCGGAGACATTGTATGGCTACACCTTC; clone_size: -; v_call: TRBV19; d_call: -; j_call: TRBJ1-2
cdr3_aa: CVRSHGGTGELFF; cdr3_nt: TGTGTCAGAAGTCACGGGGGCACCGGGGAGCTGTTTTTT; clone_size: -; v_call: TRBV7-5; d_call: -; j_call: TRBJ2-2
cdr3_aa: CASSSPRTGGGEQYF; cdr3_nt: TGTGCCAGCAGTTCCCCCCGGACAGGGGGTGGTGAGCAGTACTTC; clone_size: -; v_call: TRBV28; d_call: TRBD1; j_call: TRBJ2-7
cdr3_aa: CASSEGGYYEQYF; cdr3_nt: TGTGCCAGCAGTGAGGGCGGATACTACGAGCAGTACTTC; clone_size: -; v_call: TRBV6-1; d_call: -; j_call: TRBJ2-7
cdr3_aa: CATSEPGQLGAIAKNIQYF; cdr3_nt: TGTGCCACCAGTGAACCCGGACAGCTTGGAGCTATAGCCAAAAACATTCAGTACTTC; clone_size: -; v_call: TRBV24-1; d_call: -; j_call: TRBJ2-4
cdr3_aa: CAWSKGQSYEQYF; cdr3_nt: TGTGCCTGGAGTAAGGGGCAGTCCTACGAGCAGTACTTC; clone_size: -; v_call: TRBV30; d_call: -; j_call: TRBJ2-7
cdr3_aa: CASSFWTGTAYEQYF; cdr3_nt: TGCGCCAGCAGCTTCTGGACAGGGACTGCATACGAGCAGTACTTC; clone_size: -; v_call: TRBV5-1; d_call: TRBD1; j_call: TRBJ2-7
cdr3_aa: CASSLGTSGSYEQYF; cdr3_nt: TGTGCCAGTAGTCTCGGGACTAGCGGGTCCTACGAGCAGTACTTC; clone_size: -; v_call: TRBV19; d_call: TRBD2; j_call: TRBJ2-7
cdr3_aa: CASRQTGTGRGEQYF; cdr3_nt: TGTGCCAGCAGGCAAACCGGGACAGGGAGAGGGGAGCAGTACTTC; clone_size: -; v_call: TRBV7-2; d_call: TRBD1; j_call: TRBJ2-7
cdr3_aa: CSVGENRGEQYF; cdr3_nt: TGCAGCGTCGGGGAGAACAGGGGCGAGCAGTACTTC; clone_size: -; v_call: TRBV29-1; d_call: TRBD1; j_call: TRBJ2-7
cdr3_aa: CASSVAGTSGSGWETQYF; cdr3_nt: TGTGCCAGCAGCGTAGCTGGGACTAGCGGGAGCGGATGGGAGACCCAGTACTTC; clone_size: -; v_call: TRBV9; d_call: TRBD2; j_call: TRBJ2-5
cdr3_aa: CASSVGSGRGITANEQFF; cdr3_nt: TGTGCCAGCAGCGTTGGTTCCGGTCGTGGGATAACAGCCAATGAGCAGTTCTTC; clone_size: -; v_call: TRBV9; d_call: -; j_call: TRBJ2-1
cdr3_aa: CASRQTLSGNNEQFF; cdr3_nt: TGTGCCAGCAGGCAGACCCTATCGGGGAACAATGAGCAGTTCTTC; clone_size: -; v_call: TRBV6-5; d_call: -; j_call: TRBJ2-1
cdr3_aa: CASSKLPDVSYNEQFF; cdr3_nt: TGTGCCAGCAGCAAACTACCGGACGTAAGCTACAATGAGCAGTTCTTC; clone_size: -; v_call: TRBV21-1; d_call: -; j_call: TRBJ2-1
cdr3_aa: CASSVDHHRYEQYF; cdr3_nt: TGTGCCAGCAGCGTCGATCACCACCGATACGAGCAGTACTTC; clone_size: -; v_call: TRBV7-3; d_call: -; j_call: TRBJ2-7
cdr3_aa: CASSLTGGVTEAFF; cdr3_nt: TGTGCCAGCAGCTTAACTGGAGGGGTGACTGAAGCTTTCTTT; clone_size: once; v_call: TRBV7-3; d_call: -; j_call: TRBJ1-1
cdr3_aa: CASSSGGLDEQYF; cdr3_nt: TGTGCCAGCAGTTCCGGGGGGCTAGACGAGCAGTACTTC; clone_size: -; v_call: TRBV27; d_call: -; j_call: TRBJ2-7
cdr3_aa: CASSQDQRVAGELFF; cdr3_nt: TGCGCCAGCAGCCAAGACCAGCGGGTCGCCGGGGAGCTGTTTTTT; clone_size: -; v_call: TRBV4-1; d_call: -; j_call: TRBJ2-2
cdr3_aa: CASSLTPGTGGLDYGYTF; cdr3_nt: TGTGCCAGCAGCTTAACCCCCGGGACAGGGGGCTTGGACTATGGCTACACCTTC; clone_size: -; v_call: TRBV7-3; d_call: TRBD1; j_call: TRBJ1-2
cdr3_aa: CASSLVREAPNGYTF; cdr3_nt: TGTGCCAGCAGTCTAGTCCGGGAGGCCCCTAATGGCTACACCTTC; clone_size: -; v_call: TRBV6-2/TRBV6-3; d_call: -; j_call: TRBJ1-2
cdr3_aa: CASSQDSGRADTQYF; cdr3_nt: TGTGCCAGCAGCCAAGATAGCGGGAGGGCAGATACGCAGTATTTT; clone_size: -; v_call: TRBV4-2; d_call: TRBD2; j_call: TRBJ2-3
cdr3_aa: CATSDRGFQPQHF; cdr3_nt: TGTGCCACAAGCGACAGGGGTTTTCAGCCCCAGCATTTT; clone_size: -; v_call: TRBV24-1; d_call: TRBD1; j_call: TRBJ1-5
cdr3_aa: CASSLGGLSYEQYF; cdr3_nt: TGTGCCAGCAGCTTGGGAGGGTTATCCTACGAGCAGTACTTC; clone_size: -; v_call: TRBV5-4; d_call: -; j_call: TRBJ2-7
cdr3_aa: CATSGREALHNEQFF; cdr3_nt: TGTGCCACCAGTGGCCGGGAGGCCCTCCACAATGAGCAGTTCTTC; clone_size: -; v_call: TRBV24-1; d_call: TRBD2; j_call: TRBJ2-1
cdr3_aa: CASRPWGTGNTEAFF; cdr3_nt: TGTGCCAGCCGCCCTTGGGGGACAGGAAACACTGAAGCTTTCTTT; clone_size: -; v_call: TRBV28; d_call: TRBD1; j_call: TRBJ1-1
cdr3_aa: CASSLLAGGYEQYF; cdr3_nt: TGTGCCAGCAGCTTGCTAGCGGGGGGATACGAGCAGTACTTC; clone_size: few; v_call: TRBV11-2; d_call: TRBD2; j_call: TRBJ2-7
cdr3_aa: CASSPRSENTGELFF; cdr3_nt: TGCGCCAGCAGCCCCCGTTCAGAGAACACCGGGGAGCTGTTTTTT; clone_size: -; v_call: TRBV5-1; d_call: -; j_call: TRBJ2-2
cdr3_aa: CASSTGGSGNTIYF; cdr3_nt: TGTGCCAGTAGTACAGGAGGCTCTGGAAACACCATATATTTT; clone_size: -; v_call: TRBV19; d_call: -; j_call: TRBJ1-3